This TCR beta chain was captured by sequencing in a study of molecular identifiers for immune sequencing clone quantification. TCRdb redid the calling of the PCR reads with MiXCR, one entry per CDR3 protein. The sample includes about 630,000 distinct CDR3 sequences, 25% of them seen just once. Input for naive CD8 libraries was roughly 20,000 to 1,000,000 sorted cells; the RNA fraction used was 10%, 30% or 50%. Germline loops: CDR1 DFQATT, CDR2 SNEGSKA (reference sequence). The CDR3 loop spans 17 amino acids. Comments on this clonotype: One end of the junction is discordant with germline, which a read error may explain.

The sequence was collected from a human donor in good health. Some libraries in this study had Jurkat cell RNA spiked in. The rearrangement joins TRBV20-1 to TRBJ2-7, with 8 bases lining up with TRBD2. What was sequenced was naive CD8+ T cells from blood, with Jurkat cell RNA spiked in. Subset reported: FACS-sorted CD8+CD4-CCR7+CD45RA+ naive T cells. The CDR3 DNA sequence: TGCAGTGCTAGCGGCCCGGGCCGTACTAGCGGTTCCTACGAGCCGTACTTC. This encodes CSASGPGRTSGSYEPYF.